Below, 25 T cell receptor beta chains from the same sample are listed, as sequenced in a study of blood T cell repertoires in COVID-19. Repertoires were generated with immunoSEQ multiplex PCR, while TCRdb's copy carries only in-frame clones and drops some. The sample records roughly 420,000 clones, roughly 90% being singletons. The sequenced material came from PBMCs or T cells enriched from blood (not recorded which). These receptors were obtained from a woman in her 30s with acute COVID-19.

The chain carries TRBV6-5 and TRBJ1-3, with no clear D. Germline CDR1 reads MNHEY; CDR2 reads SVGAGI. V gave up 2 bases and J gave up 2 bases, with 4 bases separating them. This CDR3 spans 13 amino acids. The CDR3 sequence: CASSYRAGNTIYF. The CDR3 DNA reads TGTGCCAGCAGTTACCGCGCTGGAAACACCATATATTTT.

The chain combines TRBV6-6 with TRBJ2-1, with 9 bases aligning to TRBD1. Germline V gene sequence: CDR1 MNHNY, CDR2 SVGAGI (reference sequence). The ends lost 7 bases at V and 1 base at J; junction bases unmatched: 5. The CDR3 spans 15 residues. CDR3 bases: TGTGCCAGCACCGGAGGGACAGGGTCCTACAATGAGCAGTTCTTC. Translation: CASTGGTGSYNEQFF.

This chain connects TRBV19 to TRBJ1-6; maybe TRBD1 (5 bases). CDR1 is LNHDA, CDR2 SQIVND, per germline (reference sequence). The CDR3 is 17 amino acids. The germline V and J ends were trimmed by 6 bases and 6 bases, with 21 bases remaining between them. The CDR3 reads CASRNLDEGASNSPLHF. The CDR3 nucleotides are TGTGCCAGTAGAAACCTCGATGAAGGGGCAAGTAATTCACCCCTCCACTTT.

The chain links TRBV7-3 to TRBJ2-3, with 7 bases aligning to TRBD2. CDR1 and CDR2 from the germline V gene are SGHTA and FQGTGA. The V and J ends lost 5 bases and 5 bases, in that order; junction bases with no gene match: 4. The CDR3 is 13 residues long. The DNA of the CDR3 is TGTGCCAGCAGCCCTGGGGGGGGAGATACGCAGTATTTT. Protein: CASSPGGGDTQYF.

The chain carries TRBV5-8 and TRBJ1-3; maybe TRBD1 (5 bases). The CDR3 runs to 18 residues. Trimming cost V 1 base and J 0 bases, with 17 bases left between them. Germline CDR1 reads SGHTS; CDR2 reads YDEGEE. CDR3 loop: CASSLNRGWGDSGNTIYF. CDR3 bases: TGTGCCAGCAGCTTGAACCGGGGTTGGGGGGACTCTGGAAACACCATATATTTT. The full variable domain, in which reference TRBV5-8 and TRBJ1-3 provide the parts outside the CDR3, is EAGVTQSPTHLIKTRGQQATLRCSPISGHTSVYWYQQALGLGLQFLLWYDEGEERNRGNFPPRFSGRQFPNYSSELNVNALELEDSALYLCASSLNRGWGDSGNTIYFGEGSWLTVV.

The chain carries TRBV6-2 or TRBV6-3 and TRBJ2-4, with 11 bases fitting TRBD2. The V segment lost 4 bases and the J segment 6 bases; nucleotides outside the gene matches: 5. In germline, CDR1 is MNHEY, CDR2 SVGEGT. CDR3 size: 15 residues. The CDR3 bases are TGTGCCAGCAGTTTCCTAGCGGGGGGCTCAAACATTCAGTACTTC. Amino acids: CASSFLAGGSNIQYF.

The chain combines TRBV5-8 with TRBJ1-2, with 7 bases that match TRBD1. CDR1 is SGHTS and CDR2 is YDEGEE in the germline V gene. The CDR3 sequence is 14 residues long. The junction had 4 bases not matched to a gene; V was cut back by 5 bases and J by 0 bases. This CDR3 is CASRWTGTNYGYTF. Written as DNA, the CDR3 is TGTGCCAGCAGGTGGACAGGAACTAACTATGGCTACACCTTC.

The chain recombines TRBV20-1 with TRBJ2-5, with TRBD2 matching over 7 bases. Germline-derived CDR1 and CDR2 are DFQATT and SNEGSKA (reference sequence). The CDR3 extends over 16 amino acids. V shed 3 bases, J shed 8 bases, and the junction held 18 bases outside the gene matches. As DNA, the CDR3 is TGCAGTGCTAGTTCCCTAACGGGGGGACCTAGGTCTACCCAGTACTTC. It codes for CSASSLTGGPRSTQYF.

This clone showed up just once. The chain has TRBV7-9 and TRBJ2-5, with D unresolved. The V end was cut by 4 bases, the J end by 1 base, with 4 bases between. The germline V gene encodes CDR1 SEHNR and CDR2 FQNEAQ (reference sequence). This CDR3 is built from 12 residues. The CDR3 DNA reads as TGTGCCAGCAGCTCCAGCCAAGAGACCCAGTACTTC. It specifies CASSSSQETQYF. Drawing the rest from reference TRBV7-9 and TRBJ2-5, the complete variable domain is DTGVSQNPRHKITKRGQNVTFRCDPISEHNRLYWYRQTLGQGPEFLTYFQNEAQLEKSRLLSDRFSAERPKGSFSTLEIQRTEQGDSAMYLCASSSSQETQYFGPGTRLLVL.

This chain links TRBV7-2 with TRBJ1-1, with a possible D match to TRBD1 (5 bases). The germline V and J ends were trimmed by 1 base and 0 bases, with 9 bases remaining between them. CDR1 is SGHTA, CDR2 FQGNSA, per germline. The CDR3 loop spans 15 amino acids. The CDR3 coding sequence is TGTGCCAGCAGCTTAGGCAGGGTCATGAACACTGAAGCTTTCTTT. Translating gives CASSLGRVMNTEAFF. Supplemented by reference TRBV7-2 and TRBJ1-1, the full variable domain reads GAGVSQSPSNKVTEKGKDVELRCDPISGHTALYWYRQSLGQGLEFLIYFQGNSAPDKSGLPSDRFSAERTGGSVSTLTIQRTQQEDSAVYLCASSLGRVMNTEAFFGQGTRLTVV.

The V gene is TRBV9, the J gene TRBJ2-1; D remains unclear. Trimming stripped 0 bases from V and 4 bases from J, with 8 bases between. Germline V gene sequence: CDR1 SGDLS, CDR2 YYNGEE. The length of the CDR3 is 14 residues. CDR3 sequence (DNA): TGTGCCAGCAGCGTAGCTATTGGTTACAATGAGCAGTTCTTC. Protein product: CASSVAIGYNEQFF. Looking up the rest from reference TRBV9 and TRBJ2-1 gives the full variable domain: DSGVTQTPKHLITATGQRVTLRCSPRSGDLSVYWYQQSLDQGLQFLIQYYNGEERAKGNILERFSAQQFPDLHSELNLSSLELGDSALYFCASSVAIGYNEQFFGPGTRLTVL.

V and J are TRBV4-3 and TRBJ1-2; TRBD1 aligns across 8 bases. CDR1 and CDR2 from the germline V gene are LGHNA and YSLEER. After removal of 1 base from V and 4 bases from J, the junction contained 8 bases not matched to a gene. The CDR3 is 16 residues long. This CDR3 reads CASSQAWTGPTYGYTF. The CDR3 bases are TGCGCCAGCAGCCAAGCTTGGACAGGGCCAACCTATGGCTACACCTTC.

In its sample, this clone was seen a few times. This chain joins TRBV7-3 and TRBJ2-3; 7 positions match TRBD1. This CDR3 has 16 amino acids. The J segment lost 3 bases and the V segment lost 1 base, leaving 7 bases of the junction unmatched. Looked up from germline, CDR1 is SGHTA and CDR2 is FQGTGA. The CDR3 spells CASSLRGDSETDTQYF. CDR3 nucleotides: TGTGCCAGCAGCTTAAGAGGGGACAGTGAGACAGATACGCAGTATTTT.

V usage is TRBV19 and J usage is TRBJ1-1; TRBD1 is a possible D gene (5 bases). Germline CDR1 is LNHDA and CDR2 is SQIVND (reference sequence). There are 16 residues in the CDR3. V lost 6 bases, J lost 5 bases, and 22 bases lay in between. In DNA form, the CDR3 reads TGTGCCAGTAGAGGGACGGGAGAACCTAAGGAAACTGAAGCTTTCTTT. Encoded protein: CASRGTGEPKETEAFF.

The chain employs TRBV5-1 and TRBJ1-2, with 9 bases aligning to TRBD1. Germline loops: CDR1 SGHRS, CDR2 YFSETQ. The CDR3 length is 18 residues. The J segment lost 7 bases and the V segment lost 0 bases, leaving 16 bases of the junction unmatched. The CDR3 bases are TGCGCCAGCAGCTTGGCCGGGAGTGGGGACAGGGTTTTCTTTGGCTACACCTTC. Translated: CASSLAGSGDRVFFGYTF.

Here the CDR3 DNA reads TGTGCCAGCAGCCCCGGACTCAGCACCGGGGAGCTGTTTTTT. Translating it yields CASSPGLSTGELFF. The chain joins TRBV7-3 to TRBJ2-2, with a tentative D call TRBD2 (5 bases). Trimming pared 5 bases from V and 4 bases from J, leaving 11 bases between. Germline V gene sequence: CDR1 SGHTA, CDR2 FQGTGA. This CDR3 has 14 residues.

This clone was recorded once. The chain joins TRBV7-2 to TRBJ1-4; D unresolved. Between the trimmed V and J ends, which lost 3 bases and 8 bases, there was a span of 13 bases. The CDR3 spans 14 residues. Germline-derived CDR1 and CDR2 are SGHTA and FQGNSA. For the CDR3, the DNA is TGTGCCAGCAGCTTGAGTCCGGAGGAAGAAAAACTGTTTTTT. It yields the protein CASSLSPEEEKLFF.

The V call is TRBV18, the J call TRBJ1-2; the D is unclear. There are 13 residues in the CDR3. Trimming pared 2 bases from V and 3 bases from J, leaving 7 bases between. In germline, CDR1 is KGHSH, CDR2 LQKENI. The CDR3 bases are TGTGCCAGCTCACCAACGGGATACTATGGCTACACCTTC. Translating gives CASSPTGYYGYTF.

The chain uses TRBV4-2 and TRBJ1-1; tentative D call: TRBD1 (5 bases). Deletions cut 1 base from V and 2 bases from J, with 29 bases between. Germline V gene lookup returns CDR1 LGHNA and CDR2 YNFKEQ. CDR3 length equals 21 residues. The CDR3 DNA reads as TGTGCCAGCAGCCAAGGGGTCTGGGGCGATGGTGGGAGGGGAGGAAACACTGAAGCTTTCTTT. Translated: CASSQGVWGDGGRGGNTEAFF.

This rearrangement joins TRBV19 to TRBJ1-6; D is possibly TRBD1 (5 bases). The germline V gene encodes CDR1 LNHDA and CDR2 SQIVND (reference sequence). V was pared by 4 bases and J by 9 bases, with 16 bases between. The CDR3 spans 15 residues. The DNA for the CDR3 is TGTGCCAGTAGTAACAGACAGCTATCCGGTTCACCCCTCCACTTT. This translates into CASSNRQLSGSPLHF.

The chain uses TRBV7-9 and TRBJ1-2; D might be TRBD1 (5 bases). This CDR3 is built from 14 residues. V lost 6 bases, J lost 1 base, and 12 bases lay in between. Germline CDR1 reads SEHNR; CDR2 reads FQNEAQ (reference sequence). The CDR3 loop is CASSSGQFNYGYTF. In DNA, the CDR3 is TGTGCCAGCAGTTCAGGGCAGTTTAACTATGGCTACACCTTC.

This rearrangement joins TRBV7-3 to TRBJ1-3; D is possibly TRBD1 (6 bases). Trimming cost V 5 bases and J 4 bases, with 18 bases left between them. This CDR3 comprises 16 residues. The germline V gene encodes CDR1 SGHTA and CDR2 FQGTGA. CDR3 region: CASSKRGGGAGNTIYF. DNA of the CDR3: TGTGCCAGCAGCAAAAGGGGCGGGGGCGCCGGAAACACCATATATTTT.

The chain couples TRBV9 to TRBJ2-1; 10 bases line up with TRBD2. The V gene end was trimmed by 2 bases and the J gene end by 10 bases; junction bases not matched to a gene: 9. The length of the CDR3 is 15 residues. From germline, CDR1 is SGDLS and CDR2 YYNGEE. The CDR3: CASSVRSGGAGEQFF. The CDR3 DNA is TGTGCCAGCAGCGTGCGAAGCGGGGGGGCTGGGGAGCAGTTCTTC.

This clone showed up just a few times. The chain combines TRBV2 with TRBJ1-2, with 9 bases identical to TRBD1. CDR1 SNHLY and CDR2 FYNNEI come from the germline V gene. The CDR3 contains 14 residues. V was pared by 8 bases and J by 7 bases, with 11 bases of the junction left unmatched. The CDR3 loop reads CASLQTGGPVGYTF. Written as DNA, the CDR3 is TGTGCCAGCCTACAAACAGGGGGCCCGGTTGGCTACACCTTC.

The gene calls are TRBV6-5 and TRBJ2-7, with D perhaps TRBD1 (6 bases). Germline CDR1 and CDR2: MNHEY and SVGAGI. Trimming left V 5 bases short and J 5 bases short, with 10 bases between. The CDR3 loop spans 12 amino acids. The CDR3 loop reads CASSRRGDEQYF. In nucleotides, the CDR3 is TGTGCCAGCAGTCGCAGGGGCGACGAGCAGTACTTC.